This T cell receptor beta chain was obtained from a study of Graves' ophthalmopathy and Graves' hyperthyroidism. In its sample, this clonotype was seen once. Germline V gene data show CDR1 as DFQATT and CDR2 as SNEGSKA (reference sequence). The ends were cut back, 7 bases at V and 5 bases at J, with 11 bases in the middle. The CDR3 spans 11 residues. Amplification of TCR beta CDR3 regions used RNA transcripts. Scientists carried out first-round RT-PCR using HTBI primers and then a second-round multiplex PCR. TCRdb fed the multiplex PCR reads into MiXCR, producing one record per CDR3 protein. The repertoire has 260,000 or so distinct CDR3 sequences, around 50% of them found once; the top ten carry less than 60%.

The chain uses TRBV20-1 and TRBJ2-5, with D perhaps TRBD2 (6 bases). The TCR was taken from an adult man with Graves' ophthalmopathy. Specimen: peripheral blood. The CDR3 nucleotides read TGCAGTGGTTCGAGCGGGGAGACCCAGTACTTC. Translation gives CSGSSGETQYF.